This T cell receptor (beta chain) was identified during a study of siplizumab effects on memory and regulatory T cells. This clone was found a few times. Its antigen is as yet unknown. The CDR3 runs 14 residues. The V and J ends lost 2 bases and 5 bases respectively, with 12 bases between them. Germline assignment: CDR1 MNHNS and CDR2 SASEGT. Assayed TCR templates numbered some 9.3 x 10^4 for each sample. The method was immunoSEQ multiplex PCR; TCRdb's version includes in-frame clones alone and lacks a portion of them. The sample lists about 100,000 clones; around 94% were seen once. General observations from the study: Relative to controls at roughly 30%, mappable alloreactive CD4+ clones exhibited a mean Treg-derived proportion of roughly 69% with siplizumab. Tracing alloreactive clones into unstimulated subsets worked for only a minor fraction of them. Researchers did not confirm the suppressive function of proliferating Tregs from siplizumab cultures.

The chain recombines TRBV6-1 with TRBJ2-5; D might be TRBD1 (5 bases). The sequence was obtained from a human donor in good health. Sequenced input: non-Treg CD4+ T cells sorted from blood. The CDR3 here is CASSERGPGETQYF. The DNA for the CDR3 is TGTGCCAGCAGTGAAAGGGGTCCTGGGGAGACCCAGTACTTC.